Here is one T cell receptor (beta chain) with its context. The CDR3 end lies 3 residues beyond the end of the read and is filled in from the germline J gene. Produced via immunoSEQ multiplex PCR; TCRdb's table is partial and in-frame only. The ten top clones account for more than 0.8%, within a sample of 40,000 to 60,000 clones. The entry originates in a study of T cells in women clearing cervical HPV infection. Study summary: Blood came at first lesion visit for cases, post-clearance for controls. Cases' blood sampling followed lesion detection by median roughly five months (90 to 200). With HLA typing for only a few women, HLA confounding remains possible.

Germline CDR1 is SGHKS and CDR2 is YYEKEE (reference sequence). The CDR3 sequence is 12 residues long. The sequence came from a woman aged 18 to 69 with a cervical HPV16 infection that either progressed to CIN3+ or cleared (not recorded which). The V and J genes are TRBV5-5 and TRBJ2-2; a possible D gene is TRBD2 (7 bases). The sample taken for sequencing was blood buffy coat. Here the CDR3 reads CASSWGGEKLFF. The sequenced CDR3 bases are TGTGCCAGCAGCTGGGGGGGCGAAAAG.